This T cell receptor (beta chain) comes out of a study of blood T cell repertoires in COVID-19. CDR1 is LGHDT, CDR2 YNNKEL, per germline (reference sequence). Between the trimmed V and J ends, which lost 2 bases and 5 bases, there was a span of 3 bases. The CDR3 has 11 residues. As to this clone: The sample carries other DNA sequences with the same CDR3.

Sequencing used immunoSEQ multiplex PCR; TCRdb keeps in-frame clones, though not all of them. The repertoire holds fewer than 250,000 clones, with approximately 90% as singletons. The sample comprised peripheral blood. This chain connects TRBV3-1 (or the pseudogene TRBV3-2) to TRBJ2-5; D unresolved. This TCR was sampled from a young man with acute or convalescent COVID-19. In DNA form, the CDR3 reads TGTGCCAGCAGCCAACGGGAGACCCAGTACTTC. Translation gives CASSQRETQYF.